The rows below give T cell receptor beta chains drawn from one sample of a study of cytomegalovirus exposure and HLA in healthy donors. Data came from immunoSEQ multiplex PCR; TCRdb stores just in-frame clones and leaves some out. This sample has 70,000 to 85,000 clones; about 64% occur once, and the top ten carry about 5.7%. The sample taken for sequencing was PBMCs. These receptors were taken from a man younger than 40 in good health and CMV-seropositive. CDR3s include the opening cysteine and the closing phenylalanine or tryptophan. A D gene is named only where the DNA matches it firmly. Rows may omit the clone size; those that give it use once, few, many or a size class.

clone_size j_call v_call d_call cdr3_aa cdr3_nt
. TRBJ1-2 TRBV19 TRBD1 CASAETGVSYGYTF TGTGCCAGCGCGGAGACAGGGGTATCCTATGGCTACACCTTC
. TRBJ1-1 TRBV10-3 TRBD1 CAITPGGSREAFF TGTGCCATCACCCCAGGGGGCTCTCGGGAAGCTTTCTTT
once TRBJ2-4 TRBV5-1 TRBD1 CASSWAGTGIEDIQYF TGCGCCAGCAGCTGGGCCGGGACAGGGATTGAGGACATTCAGTACTTC
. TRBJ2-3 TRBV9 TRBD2 CASSDGLAGWGTDTQYF TGTGCCAGCAGCGATGGACTAGCCGGTTGGGGCACAGATACGCAGTATTTT
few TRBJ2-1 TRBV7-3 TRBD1 CASSLTGGYNEQFF TGTGCCAGCAGCCTGACAGGGGGCTACAATGAGCAGTTCTTC
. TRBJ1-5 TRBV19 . CASTSVGYQPQHF TGTGCCAGTACCTCCGTCGGGTATCAGCCCCAGCATTTT
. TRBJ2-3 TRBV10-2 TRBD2 CASSEGLAGVPLEYF TGCGCCAGCAGTGAGGGACTAGCGGGGGTCCCTCTGGAGTATTTT
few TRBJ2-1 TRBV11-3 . CASRGTPGPGEQFF TGTGCCAGCAGAGGGACACCGGGACCTGGTGAGCAGTTCTTC
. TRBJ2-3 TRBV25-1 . CASSEPGHTDTQYF TGTGCCAGCAGTGAACCCGGACACACAGATACGCAGTATTTT
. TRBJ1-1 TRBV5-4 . CASSPGVGENTEAFF TGTGCCAGCAGCCCAGGGGTAGGAGAGAATACTGAAGCTTTCTTT
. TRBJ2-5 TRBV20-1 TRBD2 CSVAGRETQYF TGCAGTGTAGCGGGGCGGGAGACCCAGTACTTC
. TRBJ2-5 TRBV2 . CASSRAETQYF TGTGCCAGCAGTCGAGCTGAGACCCAGTACTTC
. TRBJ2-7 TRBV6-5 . CASSFGYEQYF TGTGCCAGCAGTTTCGGGTACGAGCAGTACTTC
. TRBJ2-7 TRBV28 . CASTSYWGGTHYEQYF TGTGCCAGCACCTCTTATTGGGGTGGGACACACTACGAGCAGTACTTC
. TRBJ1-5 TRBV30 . CAWPPRLADLYSNQPQHF TGTGCCTGGCCTCCCCGGCTGGCGGATCTTTATAGCAATCAGCCCCAGCATTTT
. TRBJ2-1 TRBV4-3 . CASSQRMDSDEQFF TGCGCCAGCAGCCAGAGGATGGACAGCGATGAGCAGTTCTTC
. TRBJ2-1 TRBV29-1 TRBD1 CSVSGDRSSDEQFF TGCAGCGTGTCCGGGGACAGGTCATCCGATGAGCAGTTCTTC
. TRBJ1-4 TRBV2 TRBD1 CASRGTGQEKLFF TGTGCCAGCCGAGGGACAGGGCAAGAAAAACTGTTTTTT